This T cell receptor beta chain was recorded in a study of blood T cells in healthy people across ages. Study results and caveats: One million T cells yielded diversity estimates that were considered underestimates. In older individuals, TCR beta diversity per million T cells was lower, falling roughly linearly with age.

A second about 7 to 11 cycle PCR used barcoded and J-beta primers. Each cDNA molecule was tagged by a template-switch adaptor that had 12 random nucleotides. TCRdb reprocessed the 5' RACE reads via MiXCR and lists one record per CDR3 protein. There are 1 million to 1.2 million distinct CDR3 sequences in the sample; under 40% occur only once, and roughly 14% lies in the top ten. Remarks on this clonotype: Its matching antigen is unknown.

Researchers isolated at least 6.5 million PBMCs per sample. V lost 2 bases to trimming and J lost 5 bases; unmatched junction nucleotides: 7. CDR1 and CDR2 (germline): MNHEY, SVGAGI. This CDR3 is built from 16 residues. The chain links TRBV6-5 to TRBJ2-1; TRBD2 agrees at 9 bases. Sequenced: blood. This sequence was found in a young man in good health. CDR3 DNA sequence: TGTGCCAGCAGTTACCCTACTAGCGGGCGACACAATGAGCAGTTCTTC. Protein product: CASSYPTSGRHNEQFF.